This T cell receptor beta chain was recorded in a study of CD8 T cells in ankylosing spondylitis. The CDR3 contains 16 residues. Via MiXCR, TCRdb re-called the 5' RACE reads, giving one row per CDR3 protein. This sample has under 950,000 distinct CDR3 sequences, with around a fifth found just once. Findings and caveats of the study: One TCR beta motif, made up of under ten highly homologous variants, appeared characteristic of ankylosing spondylitis blood.

This clonotype was counted only a few times. What it binds is not known. V is TRBV21-1 and J is TRBJ1-1; TRBD1, the table's D call, lacks a check against the DNA. TRBV21-1 constitutes a pseudogene. Sequences were obtained from blood, either unsorted or a sorted T cell fraction (not recorded which). This TCR was recovered from a male donor with ankylosing spondylitis. CDR3 in amino acids: CASSLRQGRPNTEAFF. In nucleotides, the CDR3 is TGTGCCAGCAGCTTACGACAGGGGCGACCGAACACTGAAGCTTTCTTT.